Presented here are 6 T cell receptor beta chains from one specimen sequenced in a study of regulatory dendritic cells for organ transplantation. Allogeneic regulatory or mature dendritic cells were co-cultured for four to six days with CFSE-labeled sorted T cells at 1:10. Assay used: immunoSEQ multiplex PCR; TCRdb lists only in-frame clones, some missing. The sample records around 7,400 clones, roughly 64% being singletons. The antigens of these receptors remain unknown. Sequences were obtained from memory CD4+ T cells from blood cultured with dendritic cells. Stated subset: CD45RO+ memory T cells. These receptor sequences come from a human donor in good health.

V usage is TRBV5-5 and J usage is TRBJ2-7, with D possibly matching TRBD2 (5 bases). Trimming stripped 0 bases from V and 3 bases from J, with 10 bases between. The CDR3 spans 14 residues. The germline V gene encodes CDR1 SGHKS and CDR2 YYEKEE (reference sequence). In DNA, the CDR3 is TGTGCCAGCAGCTTGGGGCCCGCGGGCTACGAGCAGTACTTC. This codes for CASSLGPAGYEQYF.

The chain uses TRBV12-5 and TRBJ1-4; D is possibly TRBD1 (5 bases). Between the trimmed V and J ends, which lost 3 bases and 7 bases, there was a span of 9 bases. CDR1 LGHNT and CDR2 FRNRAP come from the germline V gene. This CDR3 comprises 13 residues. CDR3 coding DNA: TGTGCTAGTGGTTTCGACAGAAGTGAAAAACTGTTTTTT. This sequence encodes CASGFDRSEKLFF. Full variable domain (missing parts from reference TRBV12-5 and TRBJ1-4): DARVTQTPRHKVTEMGQEVTMRCQPILGHNTVFWYRQTMMQGLELLAYFRNRAPLDDSGMPKDRFSAEMPDATLATLKIQPSEPRDSAVYFCASGFDRSEKLFFGSGTQLSVL.

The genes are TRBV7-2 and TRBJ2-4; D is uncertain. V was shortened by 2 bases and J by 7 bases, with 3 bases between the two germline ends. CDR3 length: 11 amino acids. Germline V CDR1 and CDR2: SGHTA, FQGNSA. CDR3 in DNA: TGTGCCAGCAGCTTATCGAACATTCAGTACTTC. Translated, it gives CASSLSNIQYF. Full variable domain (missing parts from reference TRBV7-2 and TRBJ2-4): GAGVSQSPSNKVTEKGKDVELRCDPISGHTALYWYRQSLGQGLEFLIYFQGNSAPDKSGLPSDRFSAERTGGSVSTLTIQRTQQEDSAVYLCASSLSNIQYFGAGTRLSVL.

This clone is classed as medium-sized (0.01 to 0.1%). This CDR3 reads CAISEVKGAYEQYF. The CDR3 DNA sequence: TGTGCCATCAGTGAAGTTAAGGGGGCCTACGAGCAGTACTTC. The chain uses TRBV10-3 and TRBJ2-7; perhaps TRBD1 as D (6 bases). This CDR3 has 14 amino acids. The V gene's germline CDR1 is ENHRY and CDR2 SYGVKD. V was pared by 3 bases and J by 2 bases, with 11 bases between.

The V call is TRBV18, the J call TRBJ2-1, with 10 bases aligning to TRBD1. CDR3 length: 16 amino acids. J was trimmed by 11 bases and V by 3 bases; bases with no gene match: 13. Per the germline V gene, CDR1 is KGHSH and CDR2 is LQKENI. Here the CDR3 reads CASSPGTGEDPKKQFF. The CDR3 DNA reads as TGTGCCAGCTCACCCGGGACAGGGGAGGACCCTAAGAAGCAGTTCTTC.

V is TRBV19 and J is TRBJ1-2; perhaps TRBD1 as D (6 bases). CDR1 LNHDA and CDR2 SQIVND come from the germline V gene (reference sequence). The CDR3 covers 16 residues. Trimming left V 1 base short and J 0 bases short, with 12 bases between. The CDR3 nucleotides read TGTGCCAGTAGTATAGGGGGACAACATCCTAACTATGGCTACACCTTC. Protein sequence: CASSIGGQHPNYGYTF.